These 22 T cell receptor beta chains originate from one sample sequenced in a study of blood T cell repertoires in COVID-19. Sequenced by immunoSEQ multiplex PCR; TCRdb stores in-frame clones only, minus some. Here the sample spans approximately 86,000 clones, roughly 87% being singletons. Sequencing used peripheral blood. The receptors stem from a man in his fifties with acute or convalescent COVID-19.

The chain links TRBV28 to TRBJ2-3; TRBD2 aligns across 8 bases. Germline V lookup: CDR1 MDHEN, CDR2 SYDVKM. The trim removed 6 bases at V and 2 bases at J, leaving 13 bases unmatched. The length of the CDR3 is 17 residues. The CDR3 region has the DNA TGTGCCAGCAGCCGGCTTGAGCGGGGGAGATACACAGATACGCAGTATTTT. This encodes CASSRLERGRYTDTQYF.

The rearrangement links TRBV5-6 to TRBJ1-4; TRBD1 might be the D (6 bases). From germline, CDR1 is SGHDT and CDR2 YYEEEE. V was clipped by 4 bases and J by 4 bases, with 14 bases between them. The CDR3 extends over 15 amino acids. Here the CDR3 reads CASSTYTGFNEKLFF. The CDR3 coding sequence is TGTGCCAGCAGCACTTATACAGGGTTTAATGAAAAACTGTTTTTT.

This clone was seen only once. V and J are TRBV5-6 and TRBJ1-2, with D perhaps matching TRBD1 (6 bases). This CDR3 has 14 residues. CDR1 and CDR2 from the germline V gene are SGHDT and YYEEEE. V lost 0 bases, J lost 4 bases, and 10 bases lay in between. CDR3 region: CASSLEGGSYGYTF. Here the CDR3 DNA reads TGTGCCAGCAGCTTGGAGGGGGGGAGCTATGGCTACACCTTC.

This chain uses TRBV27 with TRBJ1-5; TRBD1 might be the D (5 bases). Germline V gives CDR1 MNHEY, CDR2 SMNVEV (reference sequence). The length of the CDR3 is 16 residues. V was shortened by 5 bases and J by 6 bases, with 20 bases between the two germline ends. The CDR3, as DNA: TGTGCCAGCAGTCCGTACCAGGGTGCGGGAATTCAGCCCCAGCATTTT. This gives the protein CASSPYQGAGIQPQHF.

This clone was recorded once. Written as DNA, the CDR3 is TGTGCCAGCAGCTTGGAACTCGCGGGGGAAGGAACGCAGTATTTT. Protein sequence: CASSLELAGEGTQYF. The rearrangement joins TRBV5-8 to TRBJ2-3; 7 bases agree with TRBD2. This CDR3 spans 15 amino acids. Losses at the gene ends were 0 bases for V and 9 bases for J; bases not matched to a gene: 10. Germline-derived CDR1 and CDR2 are SGHTS and YDEGEE.

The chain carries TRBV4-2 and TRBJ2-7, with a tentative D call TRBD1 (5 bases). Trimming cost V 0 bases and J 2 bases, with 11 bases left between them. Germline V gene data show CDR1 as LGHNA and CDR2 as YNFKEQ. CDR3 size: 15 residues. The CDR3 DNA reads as TGTGCCAGCAGCCAAGAATCGGACAACCCCTACGAGCAGTACTTC. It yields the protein CASSQESDNPYEQYF.

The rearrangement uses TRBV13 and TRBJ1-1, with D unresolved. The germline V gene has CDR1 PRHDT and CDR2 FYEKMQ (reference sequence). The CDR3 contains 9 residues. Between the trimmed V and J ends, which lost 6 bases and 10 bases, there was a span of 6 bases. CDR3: CASRPGAFF. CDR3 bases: TGTGCCAGCAGACCCGGAGCTTTCTTT.

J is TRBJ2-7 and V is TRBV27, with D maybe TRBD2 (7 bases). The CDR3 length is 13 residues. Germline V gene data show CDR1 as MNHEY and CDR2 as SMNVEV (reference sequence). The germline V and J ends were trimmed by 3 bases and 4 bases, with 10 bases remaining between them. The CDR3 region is CASSLKGGYEQYV. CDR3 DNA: TGTGCCAGCAGTTTGAAGGGGGGGTACGAGCAGTACGTC.

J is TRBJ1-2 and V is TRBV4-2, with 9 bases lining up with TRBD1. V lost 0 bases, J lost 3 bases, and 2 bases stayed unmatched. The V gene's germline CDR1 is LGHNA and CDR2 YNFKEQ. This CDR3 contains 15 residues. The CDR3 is CASSQEQGADYGYTF. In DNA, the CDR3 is TGTGCCAGCAGCCAAGAACAGGGGGCTGACTATGGCTACACCTTC.

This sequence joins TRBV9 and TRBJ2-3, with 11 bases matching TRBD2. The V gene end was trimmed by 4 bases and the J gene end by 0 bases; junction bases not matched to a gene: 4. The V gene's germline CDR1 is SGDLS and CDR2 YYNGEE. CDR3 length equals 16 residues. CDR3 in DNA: TGTGCCAGCAGCAAACTAGCGGGGGATAGCACAGATACGCAGTATTTT. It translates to CASSKLAGDSTDTQYF.

The CDR3 loop is CASSLDVQGSEKLFF. CDR3 nucleotides: TGTGCCAGCAGCTTGGATGTACAGGGTAGTGAAAAACTGTTTTTT. V and J are TRBV7-9 and TRBJ1-4, with D perhaps TRBD1 (6 bases). The CDR3 extends over 15 amino acids. The germline V gene encodes CDR1 SEHNR and CDR2 FQNEAQ (reference sequence). Trimming cost V 3 bases and J 7 bases, with 15 bases left between them.

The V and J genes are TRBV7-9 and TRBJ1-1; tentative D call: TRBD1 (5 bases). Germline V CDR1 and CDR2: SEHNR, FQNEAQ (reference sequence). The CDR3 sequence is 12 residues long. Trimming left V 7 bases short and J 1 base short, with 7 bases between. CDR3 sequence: CASKQENTEAFF. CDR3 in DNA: TGTGCCAGCAAACAGGAGAACACTGAAGCTTTCTTT.

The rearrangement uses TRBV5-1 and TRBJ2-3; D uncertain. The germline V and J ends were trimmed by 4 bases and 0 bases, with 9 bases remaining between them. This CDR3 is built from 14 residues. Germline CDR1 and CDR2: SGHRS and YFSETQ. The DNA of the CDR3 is TGCGCCAGCAGCGTGAGGTCTAGCACAGATACGCAGTATTTT. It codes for CASSVRSSTDTQYF. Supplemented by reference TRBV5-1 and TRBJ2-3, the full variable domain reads KAGVTQTPRYLIKTRGQQVTLSCSPISGHRSVSWYQQTPGQGLQFLFEYFSETQRNKGNFPGRFSGRQFSNSRSEMNVSTLELGDSALYLCASSVRSSTDTQYFGPGTRLTVL.

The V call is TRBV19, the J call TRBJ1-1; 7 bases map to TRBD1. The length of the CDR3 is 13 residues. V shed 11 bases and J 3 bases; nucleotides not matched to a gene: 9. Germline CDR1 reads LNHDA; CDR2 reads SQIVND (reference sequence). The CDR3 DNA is TGTGCCGCCCAAAACAGGGGCCACACTGAAGCTTTCTTT. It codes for CAAQNRGHTEAFF.

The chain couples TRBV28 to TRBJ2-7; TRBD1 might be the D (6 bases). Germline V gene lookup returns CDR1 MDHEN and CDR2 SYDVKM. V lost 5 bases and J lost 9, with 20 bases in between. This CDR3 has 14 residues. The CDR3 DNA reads TGTGCCAGCAGTCCCCCGACAGGACCTATCGGGCAGTACGTC. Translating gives CASSPPTGPIGQYV.

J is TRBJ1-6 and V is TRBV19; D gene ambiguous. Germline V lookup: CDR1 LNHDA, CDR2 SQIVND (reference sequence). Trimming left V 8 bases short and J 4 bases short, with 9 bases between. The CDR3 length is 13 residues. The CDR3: CASSVDYNSPLHF. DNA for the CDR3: TGTGCCAGTTCGGTAGATTATAATTCACCCCTCCACTTT.

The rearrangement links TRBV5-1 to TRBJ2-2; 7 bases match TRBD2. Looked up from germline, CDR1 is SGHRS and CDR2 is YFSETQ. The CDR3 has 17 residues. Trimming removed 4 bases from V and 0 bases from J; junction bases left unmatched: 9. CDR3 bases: TGCGCCAGCAGCCCGGAAGGGCTAGCGGCGAACACCGGGGAGCTGTTTTTT. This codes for CASSPEGLAANTGELFF. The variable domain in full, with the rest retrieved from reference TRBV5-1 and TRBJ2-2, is KAGVTQTPRYLIKTRGQQVTLSCSPISGHRSVSWYQQTPGQGLQFLFEYFSETQRNKGNFPGRFSGRQFSNSRSEMNVSTLELGDSALYLCASSPEGLAANTGELFFGEGSRLTVL.

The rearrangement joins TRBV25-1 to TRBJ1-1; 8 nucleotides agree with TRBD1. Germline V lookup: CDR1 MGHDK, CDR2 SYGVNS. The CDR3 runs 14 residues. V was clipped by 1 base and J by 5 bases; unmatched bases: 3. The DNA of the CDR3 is TGTGCCAGCAGTGAATCAGGGGGCCCGACTGAAGCTTTCTTT. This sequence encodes CASSESGGPTEAFF.

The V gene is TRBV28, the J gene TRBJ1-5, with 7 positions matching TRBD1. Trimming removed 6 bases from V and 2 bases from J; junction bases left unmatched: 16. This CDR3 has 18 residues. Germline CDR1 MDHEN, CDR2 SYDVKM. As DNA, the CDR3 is TGTGCCAGCAGCCCATCGACAGGGAAGGAATTGGGCAATCAGCCCCAGCATTTT. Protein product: CASSPSTGKELGNQPQHF.

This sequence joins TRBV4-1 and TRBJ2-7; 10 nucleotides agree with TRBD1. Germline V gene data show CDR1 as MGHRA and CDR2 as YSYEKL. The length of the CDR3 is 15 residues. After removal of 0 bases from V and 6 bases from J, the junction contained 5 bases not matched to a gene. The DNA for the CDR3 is TGCGCCAGCAGCCAAGATCGGACAGGGGGGAGCGAGCAGTACGTC. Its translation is CASSQDRTGGSEQYV.

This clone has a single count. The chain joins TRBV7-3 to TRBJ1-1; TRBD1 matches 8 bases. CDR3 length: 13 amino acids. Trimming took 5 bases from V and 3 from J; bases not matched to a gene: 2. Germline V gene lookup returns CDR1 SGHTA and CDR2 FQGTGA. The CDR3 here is CASSKQGDTEAFF. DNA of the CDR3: TGTGCCAGCAGCAAACAGGGGGACACTGAAGCTTTCTTT. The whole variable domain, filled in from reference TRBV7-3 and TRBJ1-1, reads GAGVSQTPSNKVTEKGKYVELRCDPISGHTALYWYRQSLGQGPEFLIYFQGTGAADDSGLPNDRFFAVRPEGSVSTLKIQRTERGDSAVYLCASSKQGDTEAFFGQGTRLTVV.

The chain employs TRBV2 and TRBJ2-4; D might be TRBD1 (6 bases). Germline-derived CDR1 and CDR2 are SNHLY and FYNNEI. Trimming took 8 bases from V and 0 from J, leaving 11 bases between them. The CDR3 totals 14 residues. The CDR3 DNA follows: TGTGCCAGCCGGGACAATTTAGCCAAAAACATTCAGTACTTC. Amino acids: CASRDNLAKNIQYF.